These T cell receptor beta chains were read from a single sample in a study of OX40 agonist ivuxolimab in advanced cancers. TCRdb's copy holds only in-frame clones and misses some; the assay was immunoSEQ multiplex PCR. The repertoire holds 41,000 or so clones, with approximately 78% as singletons. Sequencing was performed on CD4+ or CD8+ T cells sorted from blood, taken in a trial of the OX40 agonist ivuxolimab. Receptors were obtained from an adult with an advanced solid tumor such as melanoma, head and neck, liver or kidney cancer. Both conserved end residues are part of each CDR3. The order of the fields is D gene, V gene, clone size, J gene, CDR3 protein, CDR3 DNA. A D gene is named only where the DNA matches it firmly. Size values are once, few and many counts, or a class for expanded clones, and some rows have none.

NA	TRBV6-5	NA	TRBJ1-5	CASRYGGNQPQHF	TGTGCCAGCAGGTACGGAGGCAATCAGCCCCAGCATTTT
TRBD2	TRBV5-4	once	TRBJ2-1	CATTPGGGANEQFF	TGTGCCACCACTCCGGGCGGGGGGGCGAATGAGCAGTTCTTC
NA	TRBV4-1	NA	TRBJ2-7	CASSQDRDVSSYEQYF	TGCGCCAGCAGCCAAGATCGAGACGTTAGCTCCTACGAGCAGTACTTC
NA	TRBV6-5	NA	TRBJ1-5	CASSIRGGEPQHF	TGTGCCAGCAGTATCCGGGGCGGGGAGCCCCAGCATTTT
TRBD2	TRBV6-6	NA	TRBJ2-7	CASSTDSGGLYEQYF	TGTGCCAGCAGTACAGATAGCGGGGGACTCTACGAGCAGTACTTC
NA	TRBV6-5	NA	TRBJ1-3	CATRDAGTGNTIYF	TGTGCCACCCGCGACGCAGGGACTGGAAACACCATATATTTT
TRBD1	TRBV7-6	NA	TRBJ2-1	CASSSIPGQSSYNEQFF	TGTGCCAGCAGCTCAATACCGGGACAGAGCTCCTACAATGAGCAGTTCTTC
NA	TRBV4-3	NA	TRBJ1-2	CASSQGYREGGYGYTF	TGCGCCAGCAGCCAAGGGTACAGGGAAGGCGGCTATGGCTACACCTTC
NA	TRBV6-6	few	TRBJ1-1	CASSYVLGGKTEAFF	TGTGCCAGCAGTTACGTTTTGGGGGGAAAAACTGAAGCTTTCTTT
TRBD1	TRBV7-9	NA	TRBJ1-1	CASSSTGFRTEAFF	TGTGCCAGCAGCTCGACAGGGTTCCGAACTGAAGCTTTCTTT
TRBD1	TRBV27	NA	TRBJ2-7	CASSPGTGVSSYEQYF	TGTGCCAGCAGTCCAGGGACAGGGGTGAGCTCCTACGAGCAGTACTTC
TRBD2	TRBV11-2	NA	TRBJ2-7	CASSSHSGRAGEQYF	TGTGCCAGCAGCTCACATAGCGGGAGGGCTGGCGAGCAGTACTTC
NA	TRBV6-4	NA	TRBJ2-3	CASSDVHTDTQYF	TGTGCCAGCAGTGACGTTCACACAGATACGCAGTATTTT
TRBD2	TRBV19	NA	TRBJ2-3	CASTSGGARTWGPQYF	TGTGCCAGTACCAGCGGGGGGGCCAGGACCTGGGGTCCGCAGTATTTT
TRBD1	TRBV5-1	NA	TRBJ1-4	CASSGQDEKLFF	TGCGCCAGCAGCGGACAGGACGAAAAACTGTTTTTT
NA	TRBV6-4	NA	TRBJ2-3	CASSESGGATDTQYF	TGTGCCAGCAGTGAAAGTGGGGGCGCCACAGATACGCAGTATTTT
NA	TRBV18	NA	TRBJ2-1	CASSPADGGNEQFF	TGTGCCAGCTCACCGGCCGATGGGGGAAATGAGCAGTTCTTC
TRBD1	TRBV11-2	NA	TRBJ2-1	CASSTWTGGNEQFF	TGTGCCAGTAGCACCTGGACAGGGGGCAATGAGCAGTTCTTC
NA	TRBV5-1	NA	TRBJ1-3	CASRTSGSGNTIYF	TGCGCCAGCAGAACTAGTGGGTCTGGAAACACCATATATTTT
NA	TRBV10-3	NA	TRBJ2-1	CAISEEAATTSYNEQFF	TGTGCCATCAGTGAGGAGGCGGCCACCACTTCCTACAATGAGCAGTTCTTC
TRBD1	TRBV6-5	NA	TRBJ1-1	CASSRGGLKNTEAFF	TGTGCCAGCAGCAGGGGGGGGTTGAAGAACACTGAAGCTTTCTTT
TRBD2	TRBV5-1	NA	TRBJ2-1	CASSRGGGSYNEQFF	TGCGCCAGCAGCCGCGGGGGAGGCAGTTACAATGAGCAGTTCTTC
NA	TRBV19	NA	TRBJ2-7	CASSTTSSSGSSSYEQYF	TGTGCCAGTAGTACAACCTCGTCCAGCGGAAGCTCTTCCTACGAGCAGTACTTC
NA	TRBV28	NA	TRBJ2-7	CASTSSRFALGSYSYEQYF	TGTGCCAGCACATCGTCAAGATTTGCTTTAGGTTCCTATTCCTACGAGCAGTACTTC
NA	TRBV6-1	NA	TRBJ1-2	CASSEWSSNLYGYTF	TGTGCCAGCAGTGAATGGAGCAGCAACCTCTATGGCTACACCTTC
NA	TRBV7-8	NA	TRBJ2-3	CASSLDTDTQYF	TGTGCCAGCAGCTTGGACACAGATACGCAGTATTTT
NA	TRBV4-3	NA	TRBJ1-3	CASSQTPTTSSSGNTIYF	TGCGCCAGCAGCCAAACTCCCACGACATCCAGCTCTGGAAACACCATATATTTT
NA	TRBV4-1	NA	TRBJ1-1	CASSQRGNTEAFF	TGCGCCAGCAGCCAACGGGGGAACACTGAAGCTTTCTTT
TRBD2	TRBV9	NA	TRBJ2-7	CASSPRGGTYEQYF	TGTGCCAGCAGCCCTCGGGGGGGTACATACGAGCAGTACTTC
NA	TRBV7-3	few	TRBJ2-3	CASSLNGRDTDTQYF	TGTGCCAGCAGCTTAAATGGTAGAGACACAGATACGCAGTATTTT
TRBD1	TRBV19	few	TRBJ1-2	CASSIRDRAYGYTF	TGTGCCAGTAGTATTCGGGACAGGGCCTATGGCTACACCTTC
NA	TRBV7-2	NA	TRBJ1-1	CASSPGTEAFF	TGTGCCAGCAGTCCCGGGACAGAAGCTTTCTTT
NA	TRBV9	NA	TRBJ2-2	CASSGPSRGTNTGELFF	TGTGCCAGCAGCGGACCCAGCAGGGGAACGAACACCGGGGAGCTGTTTTTT
TRBD1	TRBV27	NA	TRBJ2-7	CASSVDRGYEQYF	TGTGCCAGCAGCGTGGACAGGGGCTACGAGCAGTACTTC